A selection of T cell receptor beta chains follows, all from one sample in a study of regulatory T cells in long-lasting Graves disease. TCRdb re-analysed the multiplex PCR reads in MiXCR, keeping a single row per CDR3 protein. The profile covers about 470,000 distinct CDR3 sequences, with under 25% appearing a single time and about 7.8% taken by the ten largest. The specimen comprised peripheral blood mononuclear cells (PBMCs), sampled when the disease was refractory, from a patient treated with antithyroid drugs. The receptors stem from a female donor with Graves disease. The CDR3 runs from the conserved cysteine through the conserved F or W. The D gene is left open where the match is weak. Clone size appears in some rows only: once, few, many, or a class for an expanded clone.

.	TRBV27	many	TRBJ2-7	CASSLGAFRGEQYF	TGTGCCAGCAGTTTAGGTGCCTTTAGGGGCGAGCAGTACTTC
.	TRBV20-1	few	TRBJ2-1	CSANPRQFF	TGCAGTGCTAACCCTAGGCAGTTCTTC
TRBD2	TRBV6-2/TRBV6-3	.	TRBJ2-4	CASSYSIKRGMNIQYF	TGTGCCAGCAGTTACTCGATCAAGCGGGGTATGAACATTCAGTACTTC
TRBD1	TRBV19	many	TRBJ1-1	CASSMRGGLNTEAFF	TGTGCCAGTAGTATGAGAGGGGGCCTGAACACTGAAGCTTTCTTT
.	TRBV5-1	.	TRBJ2-6	CASSLDSTRANVLTF	TGCGCCAGCAGCTTGGACAGTACCCGGGCCAACGTCCTGACTTTC
.	TRBV5-5	few	TRBJ1-4	CASSLANPDEKLFF	TGTGCCAGCAGCTTGGCCAACCCGGATGAAAAACTGTTTTTT
TRBD2	TRBV20-1	.	TRBJ2-4	CSARDQRAGGPLPAKNIQYF	TGCAGTGCTAGAGACCAGAGGGCGGGAGGGCCTCTTCCAGCCAAAAACATTCAGTACTTC
.	TRBV10-3	many	TRBJ1-1	CAISETGVNTEAFF	TGTGCCATCAGTGAAACAGGTGTGAACACTGAAGCTTTCTTT
TRBD2	TRBV3-1	.	TRBJ2-2	CASSQEKLSVGRGRSRELFF	TGTGCCAGCAGCCAAGAAAAGCTGAGCGTTGGGAGGGGTAGGAGCAGGGAGCTGTTTTTT
.	TRBV30	.	TRBJ2-3	CAWSVYADTQYF	TGTGCCTGGAGTGTTTATGCAGATACGCAGTATTTT
.	TRBV28	few	TRBJ1-1	CASTRFSPAFF	TGTGCCAGCACCCGGTTCTCCCCAGCTTTCTTT